Listed here is a single TCR beta chain. Antigen specificity is unknown. The entry originates in a study of T-cell reconstitution after alpha-beta-depleted transplantation in children. The authors prepared the TCRbeta library with unique molecular identifiers. TCRdb processed the PCR reads anew with MiXCR; each CDR3 protein has one entry. The sample holds 550,000 to 600,000 distinct CDR3 sequences, 20% to 25% seen once. Findings and limits, study-wide: Newly produced T cells mostly provided counts and TCRbeta diversity after one year, as hyperexpanded clones declined. Alpha-beta T cells about two months after transplant reportedly derived from several hundred expanded graft clones. Day-60 TCRbeta diversity that was high in some patients was derived from surviving recipient T cells and thymic progenitors.

V was trimmed by 2 bases and J by 5 bases, leaving 16 bases between them. CDR3 length: 15 residues. In germline, CDR1 is SGHRS, CDR2 YFSETQ. The input for sequencing was PBMCs, mostly from graft donor cells, taken 360 days after TCRalphabeta/CD19-depleted stem cell transplant. The chain uses TRBV5-1 and TRBJ2-5; D is unresolved. The TCR was taken from a boy younger than two who had a stem cell transplant for acute myeloid leukemia, so the T cells may come from the graft donor. CDR3 amino acids: CASSFPLEIGETQYF. The CDR3 DNA is TGCGCCAGCAGCTTCCCGCTGGAGATTGGGGAGACCCAGTACTTC.